Shown below are 22 T cell receptor beta chains from a single sample sequenced in a study of shared clonotypes between healthy human individuals. The protocol was immunoSEQ multiplex PCR, while the TCRdb copy is restricted to in-frame clones and leaves out a portion. This table holds roughly 1,100,000 clones, roughly 80% found once. The source material was memory CD4+ T cells sorted from blood. The subset is: CD45RA-negative fraction. Every receptor here comes from a man younger than 35 in good health.

The CDR3 region is CASSLELAGGGNEQFF. The DNA of the CDR3 is TGCGCCAGCAGTCTGGAGCTAGCGGGGGGCGGCAATGAGCAGTTCTTC. V is TRBV10-1 and J is TRBJ2-1; 11 bases line up with TRBD2. CDR1 WNHNN and CDR2 SYGVQD come from the germline V gene (reference sequence). The CDR3 consists of 16 residues. With V trimmed by 5 bases and J by 6 bases, 9 bases remained unmatched.

The chain joins TRBV6-1 to TRBJ1-5; D ambiguous. V was cut by 5 bases and J by 11 bases, with 13 bases left in between. The CDR3 runs to 12 residues. Germline V gene lookup returns CDR1 MNHNS and CDR2 SASEGT. CDR3 DNA: TGTGCCAGCAGTAGGACCGCAATGTCCCAGCATTTT. This gives the protein CASSRTAMSQHF.

The chain recombines TRBV23-1 with TRBJ2-6; D might be TRBD2 (6 bases). TRBV23-1 is identified as an open reading frame with a role that is uncertain. The CDR3 sequence is 21 residues long. Trimming shortened V by 1 base and J by 0 bases, and 22 bases separated the two germline ends. CDR3 in amino acids: CASSQFLASTRADSGANVLTF. The DNA of the CDR3 is TGCGCCAGCAGTCAATTTCTAGCGTCGACCAGGGCCGACTCTGGGGCCAACGTCCTGACTTTC.

This clone has only a few counts. The genes are TRBV27 and TRBJ2-3, with D unclear. Trimming stripped 10 bases from V and 2 bases from J, with 16 bases between. The CDR3 runs to 14 residues. Germline V gives CDR1 MNHEY, CDR2 SMNVEV (reference sequence). This CDR3 reads CATQPRTDTDTQYF. CDR3 DNA sequence: TGTGCCACCCAACCTCGGACGGACACAGATACGCAGTATTTT.

V is TRBV2 and J is TRBJ1-5, with 7 bases aligning to TRBD1. CDR3 length: 12 amino acids. Germline trimming cut 7 bases from V and 6 bases from J; bases unmatched to any gene: 3. Germline V gives CDR1 SNHLY, CDR2 FYNNEI. The CDR3, as DNA: TGTGCCAGCATAAAGGGGGCTCAGCCCCAGCATTTT. Residues: CASIKGAQPQHF.

This clone has a single count. The chain links TRBV5-1 to TRBJ2-3; D ambiguous. The CDR3 runs to 14 residues. Germline CDR1 reads SGHRS; CDR2 reads YFSETQ. V was trimmed by 2 bases and J by 2 bases, leaving 9 bases between them. This chain's CDR3 is CASSFGTHTDTQYF. CDR3 bases: TGCGCCAGCAGCTTCGGCACCCACACAGATACGCAGTATTTT.

This clone came up a few times. The V call is TRBV7-9, the J call TRBJ2-3, with 8 bases fitting TRBD1. This CDR3 is 14 amino acids long. Per the germline V gene, CDR1 is SEHNR and CDR2 is FQNEAQ (reference sequence). With 5 bases clipped from V and 3 bases from J, the junction kept 4 bases outside the gene matches. CDR3 DNA: TGTGCCAGCAGCCCCGACAGGGGTACAGATACGCAGTATTTT. Translation gives CASSPDRGTDTQYF.

This clone was found once. CDR3 sequence reads: CASSPSRGANEQFF. CDR3 nucleotides: TGTGCCAGCAGCCCCTCAAGGGGGGCAAATGAGCAGTTCTTC. This sequence joins TRBV7-3 and TRBJ2-1; D could derive from TRBD1 or TRBD2 (6 bases each). The V gene lost 5 bases and the J gene lost 7 bases, with 15 bases spanning the gap. This CDR3 comprises 14 residues. The germline V gene has CDR1 SGHTA and CDR2 FQGTGA.

The CDR3 DNA is TGTGCCAGCAGCAATCTCGGGGGCCTTGTAAATGAGCAGTTCTTC. Residues: CASSNLGGLVNEQFF. V is TRBV21-1 and J is TRBJ2-1. TRBV21-1 is reported as a pseudogene. This CDR3 is 15 amino acids long.

Worth noting for this clone: Other DNA sequences within the sample encode an identical CDR3. The chain carries TRBV7-2 and TRBJ2-7; D ambiguous. The CDR3 has 12 residues. The V and J ends lost 1 base and 7 bases respectively, with 8 bases between them. CDR1 is SGHTA, CDR2 FQGNSA, per germline. The CDR3 DNA reads as TGTGCCAGCAGCTTAGTATTGGGAGAGCAGTACTTC. Translating it yields CASSLVLGEQYF. The whole variable domain, filled in from reference TRBV7-2 and TRBJ2-7, reads GAGVSQSPSNKVTEKGKDVELRCDPISGHTALYWYRQSLGQGLEFLIYFQGNSAPDKSGLPSDRFSAERTGGSVSTLTIQRTQQEDSAVYLCASSLVLGEQYFGPGTRLTVT.

V gene TRBV19 combines with J gene TRBJ2-7; unclear D gene. The CDR3 extends over 13 amino acids. From germline, CDR1 is LNHDA and CDR2 SQIVND (reference sequence). V lost 2 bases and J 2 bases, leaving 7 bases between the germline ends. The CDR3 DNA follows: TGTGCCAGTAGTATAAACCCAACCTACGAGCAGTACTTC. It translates to CASSINPTYEQYF.

This chain connects TRBV6-5 to TRBJ1-3; tentative D call: TRBD1 (5 bases). This CDR3 has 16 amino acids. Trimming pared 2 bases from V and 0 bases from J, leaving 11 bases between. The germline gives CDR1 MNHEY, CDR2 SVGAGI. CDR3 sequence reads: CASSYRQLFSGNTIYF. The CDR3 coding sequence is TGTGCCAGCAGTTACCGACAGTTATTCTCTGGAAACACCATATATTTT.

The V call is TRBV19, the J call TRBJ1-6, with TRBD1 identical over 7 bases. CDR3 size: 15 residues. CDR1 is LNHDA and CDR2 is SQIVND in the germline V gene (reference sequence). V gave up 7 bases and J gave up 7 bases; unmatched junction bases: 10. CDR3 region: CASKGRGEKNSPLHF. The CDR3 DNA follows: TGTGCCAGTAAAGGCAGGGGGGAGAAAAATTCACCCCTCCACTTT.

V is TRBV5-4 and J is TRBJ2-7, with D uncertain. The CDR3 contains 12 residues. In germline, CDR1 is SGHNT, CDR2 YYREEE (reference sequence). The V gene lost 3 bases and the J gene lost 4 bases, with 8 bases spanning the gap. CDR3 region: CASSSTEYEQYF. The DNA for the CDR3 is TGTGCCAGCAGCTCTACAGAGTACGAGCAGTACTTC. The full variable domain, rest sourced from reference TRBV5-4 and TRBJ2-7, is ETGVTQSPTHLIKTRGQQVTLRCSSQSGHNTVSWYQQALGQGPQFIFQYYREEENGRGNFPPRFSGLQFPNYSSELNVNALELDDSALYLCASSSTEYEQYFGPGTRLTVT.

This clone was observed a single time. The chain employs TRBV12-5 and TRBJ2-3, with no clear D. From germline, CDR1 is LGHNT and CDR2 FRNRAP. The length of the CDR3 is 14 residues. V was pared by 1 base and J by 3 bases, with 8 bases between. The CDR3 DNA reads TGTGCTAGTGGTTTGGGTGCAGTAACAGATACGCAGTATTTT. The encoded protein is CASGLGAVTDTQYF.

This clone was picked up a small number of times. V gene TRBV5-1 combines with J gene TRBJ1-3; perhaps TRBD1 as D (5 bases). Germline CDR1 and CDR2: SGHRS and YFSETQ. Trimming shortened V by 6 bases and J by 4 bases, and 11 bases separated the two germline ends. The CDR3 has 13 amino acids. CDR3 residues: CASTPEGGNTIYF. Here the CDR3 DNA reads TGCGCCAGCACCCCTGAGGGGGGAAACACCATATATTTT.

The gene calls are TRBV5-8 and TRBJ2-2, with D uncertain. Between the trimmed V and J ends, which lost 0 bases and 2 bases, there was a span of 8 bases. CDR1 and CDR2 from the germline V gene are SGHTS and YDEGEE. This CDR3 has 15 amino acids. The CDR3 DNA follows: TGTGCCAGCAGCTTGGTTGGGTCAAACACCGGGGAGCTGTTTTTT. Translating it yields CASSLVGSNTGELFF.

The V and J genes are TRBV7-8 and TRBJ1-5, with a tentative D call TRBD1 (5 bases). From germline, CDR1 is SGHVS and CDR2 FQNEAQ. The V end lost 5 bases, the J end lost 3 bases, and 17 bases lay between the germline ends. This CDR3 is 16 amino acids long. As DNA, the CDR3 is TGTGCCAGCAGCCCCGGCCCGGGGGTAAACAATCAGCCCCAGCATTTT. Its protein product is CASSPGPGVNNQPQHF.

The gene calls are TRBV11-2 and TRBJ2-6; D is unclear. The length of the CDR3 is 16 residues. The V and J ends lost 7 bases and 1 base respectively, with 14 bases between them. Looked up from germline, CDR1 is SGHAT and CDR2 is FQNNGV. The CDR3, as DNA: TGTGCCAGCACCCCAGACTGGCTTTCTGGGGCCAACGTCCTGACTTTC. Amino acid sequence: CASTPDWLSGANVLTF.

The V and J genes are TRBV7-3 and TRBJ2-1, with 9 positions matching TRBD1. The ends lost 5 bases at V and 6 bases at J; junction bases unmatched: 5. CDR1 SGHTA and CDR2 FQGTGA come from the germline V gene. CDR3 length: 14 amino acids. This CDR3 reads CASSRGQGSNEQFF. DNA of the CDR3: TGTGCCAGCAGCAGGGGACAGGGATCCAATGAGCAGTTCTTC.

This sequence joins TRBV28 and TRBJ1-6; weak D call: TRBD1 (5 bases). This CDR3 comprises 16 residues. Looked up from germline, CDR1 is MDHEN and CDR2 is SYDVKM. V lost 5 bases to trimming and J lost 1 base, with 12 bases between them. CDR3 region: CASSPEGRSYNSPLHF. CDR3 sequence (DNA): TGTGCCAGCAGTCCGGAGGGGAGATCCTATAATTCACCCCTCCACTTT.

The rearrangement joins TRBV5-6 to TRBJ2-7; 7 bases match TRBD1. J gave up 2 bases and V 0 bases, and 5 bases lay outside the gene matches. This CDR3 has 15 residues. CDR1 is SGHDT and CDR2 is YYEEEE in the germline V gene. In nucleotides, the CDR3 is TGTGCCAGCAGCTTGGAACCGGGACAGACCTACGAGCAGTACTTC. Its protein is CASSLEPGQTYEQYF.